A selection of T cell receptor beta chains follows, all from one sample in a study of cytomegalovirus exposure and HLA in healthy donors. TCRdb keeps only in-frame clones here, not all; method: immunoSEQ multiplex PCR. The table shows about 150,000 clones, with roughly 70% occurring only once. Sequencing input: PBMCs. The receptor source for this set is a woman aged 55-69 years in good health and CMV-seropositive. The CDR3 runs from the conserved cysteine through the conserved F or W. A D gene is named only where the DNA matches it firmly. Expanded clones are given a class, and other clones once, few, many or no size at all.

clone size | J gene | D gene | V gene | CDR3 protein | CDR3 DNA
few | TRBJ1-2 | - | TRBV2 | CASSDGGTLYGYTF | TGTGCCAGCAGTGACGGGGGAACCTTATATGGCTACACCTTC
- | TRBJ1-2 | - | TRBV10-3 | CATGTGSNYGYTF | TGTGCCACCGGAACAGGGTCTAACTATGGCTACACCTTC
- | TRBJ2-7 | - | TRBV15 | CATSREISGTSPYEQYF | TGTGCCACCAGCAGAGAGATTTCCGGGACTTCTCCCTACGAGCAGTACTTC
once | TRBJ1-2 | - | TRBV10-3 | CAITPGHANYGYTF | TGTGCCATCACCCCCGGACATGCTAACTATGGCTACACCTTC
- | TRBJ2-1 | - | TRBV7-9 | CASSSIGVRGFSYNEQFF | TGTGCCAGCAGCTCTATAGGGGTGCGCGGATTCTCCTACAATGAGCAGTTCTTC
few | TRBJ1-1 | - | TRBV27 | CASTSFGGNPEAFF | TGTGCCAGCACCTCCTTCGGAGGGAACCCTGAAGCTTTCTTT
- | TRBJ2-5 | - | TRBV27 | CASSLSGQITQETQYF | TGTGCCAGCAGTTTATCTGGACAGATCACGCAAGAGACCCAGTACTTC
- | TRBJ1-3 | - | TRBV5-6 | CASSLFRRQGLNTIYF | TGTGCCAGCAGCTTGTTTCGCCGCCAGGGGCTAAACACCATATATTTT
- | TRBJ1-1 | - | TRBV28 | CACDKGTEAFF | TGTGCCTGTGACAAGGGGACTGAAGCTTTCTTT
- | TRBJ2-7 | TRBD2 | TRBV5-5 | CASSLPGLANEQYF | TGTGCCAGCAGCCTTCCGGGACTAGCCAACGAGCAGTACTTC
few | TRBJ2-5 | - | TRBV6-1 | CASSESEGGPWYF | TGTGCCAGCAGTGAAAGTGAGGGAGGCCCTTGGTACTTC
- | TRBJ2-7 | TRBD2 | TRBV7-8 | CASSLGGLHTSYEQYF | TGTGCCAGCAGCTTGGGGGGACTACACACCTCCTACGAGCAGTACTTC
once | TRBJ2-5 | - | TRBV21-1 | CASQRAGGGETQYF | TGTGCCAGCCAGAGAGCGGGAGGGGGAGAGACCCAGTACTTC
few | TRBJ2-7 | TRBD1 | TRBV5-1 | CASSLASSGTGTYEQYF | TGCGCCAGCAGCTTGGCCTCATCCGGGACAGGGACCTACGAGCAGTACTTC
- | TRBJ1-1 | TRBD1 | TRBV7-9 | CASSPRTGGSMNTEAFF | TGTGCCAGCAGCCCGAGGACAGGGGGCTCTATGAACACTGAAGCTTTCTTT
- | TRBJ1-2 | TRBD1 | TRBV4-1 | CGSGGTGSNYGYTF | TGCGGCAGCGGGGGGACAGGGTCTAACTATGGCTACACCTTC
- | TRBJ2-1 | TRBD2 | TRBV6-5 | CASSYSGGGTYNEQFF | TGTGCCAGCAGTTACTCAGGCGGGGGGACCTACAATGAGCAGTTCTTC
- | TRBJ1-1 | - | TRBV5-1 | CASRFRDANTEAFF | TGCGCCAGCAGATTCAGGGATGCGAACACTGAAGCTTTCTTT
- | TRBJ1-1 | TRBD1 | TRBV14 | CASSPHLGQGAGAFF | TGTGCCAGCAGCCCGCACCTGGGACAGGGGGCGGGAGCTTTCTTT
- | TRBJ1-1 | - | TRBV5-4 | CASSLDSRGNAEAFF | TGTGCCAGCAGCTTGGATTCCAGGGGCAACGCTGAAGCTTTCTTT
few | TRBJ2-5 | TRBD1 | TRBV28 | CASSSRDRGRETQYF | TGTGCCAGCAGTTCAAGGGACAGGGGGCGAGAGACCCAGTACTTC
- | TRBJ2-7 | TRBD1 | TRBV5-1 | CASSSGTGSYEQYF | TGCGCCAGCAGTTCCGGGACAGGATCCTACGAGCAGTACTTC
- | TRBJ2-2 | TRBD1 | TRBV9 | CASSDRGNTGELFF | TGTGCCAGCAGCGACAGGGGAAACACCGGGGAGCTGTTTTTT
- | TRBJ2-1 | - | TRBV9 | CASSSPGVYNEQFF | TGTGCCAGCAGCTCACCAGGGGTATACAATGAGCAGTTCTTC
- | TRBJ2-1 | - | TRBV6-1 | CASITRGNYNEQFF | TGTGCCAGCATAACCCGCGGGAACTACAATGAGCAGTTCTTC
- | TRBJ1-3 | - | TRBV5-1 | CASSPQGLSGNTIYF | TGCGCCAGCAGTCCCCAGGGTCTCTCTGGAAACACCATATATTTT
- | TRBJ2-7 | TRBD2 | TRBV2 | CASSAGLAGASYEQYF | TGTGCCAGCAGTGCGGGACTAGCGGGAGCTTCCTACGAGCAGTACTTC
few | TRBJ2-3 | - | TRBV18 | CASSRDKTSTDTQYF | TGTGCCAGCTCACGCGACAAAACTAGCACAGATACGCAGTATTTT
- | TRBJ1-5 | - | TRBV28 | CASSLSQGRQPQHF | TGTGCCAGCAGTTTATCACAGGGCCGGCAGCCCCAGCATTTT
- | TRBJ2-7 | TRBD1 | TRBV6-1 | CASSEGQALQYF | TGTGCCAGCAGTGAGGGACAGGCTTTGCAGTACTTC
- | TRBJ2-5 | TRBD2 | TRBV27 | CASAFGGTLQETQYF | TGTGCCAGCGCATTCGGGGGGACCTTACAAGAGACCCAGTACTTC
- | TRBJ1-1 | - | TRBV2 | CASSRGPEAFF | TGTGCCAGCAGTAGAGGTCCTGAAGCTTTCTTT
- | TRBJ1-3 | - | TRBV19 | CASSTSGGRSGNTIYF | TGTGCCAGTAGTACTAGTGGGGGCAGGTCTGGAAACACCATATATTTT
- | TRBJ1-1 | - | TRBV2 | CASSLRAEAFF | TGTGCCAGTTCCCTTCGGGCTGAAGCTTTCTTT
once | TRBJ2-1 | TRBD2 | TRBV7-2 | CASSLGRTRGYNEQFF | TGTGCCAGCAGCTTAGGGCGGACTAGGGGTTACAATGAGCAGTTCTTC
once | TRBJ1-1 | TRBD1 | TRBV28 | CASSSRTGNMNTEAFF | TGTGCCAGCAGTTCTCGGACAGGAAACATGAACACTGAAGCTTTCTTT